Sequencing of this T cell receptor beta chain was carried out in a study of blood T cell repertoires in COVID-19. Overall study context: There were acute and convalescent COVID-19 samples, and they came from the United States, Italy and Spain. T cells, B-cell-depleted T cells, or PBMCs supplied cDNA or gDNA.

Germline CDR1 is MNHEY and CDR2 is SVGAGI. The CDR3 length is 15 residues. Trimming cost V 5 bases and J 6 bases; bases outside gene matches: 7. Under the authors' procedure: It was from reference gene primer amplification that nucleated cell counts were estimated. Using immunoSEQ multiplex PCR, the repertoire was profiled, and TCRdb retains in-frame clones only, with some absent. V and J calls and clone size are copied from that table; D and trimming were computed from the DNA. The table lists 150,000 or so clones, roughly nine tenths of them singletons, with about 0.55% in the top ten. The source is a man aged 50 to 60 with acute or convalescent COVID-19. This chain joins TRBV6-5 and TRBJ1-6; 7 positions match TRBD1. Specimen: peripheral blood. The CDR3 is CASSQRQGGNSPLHF. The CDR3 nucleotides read TGTGCCAGCAGTCAAAGACAGGGAGGTAATTCACCCCTCCACTTT.